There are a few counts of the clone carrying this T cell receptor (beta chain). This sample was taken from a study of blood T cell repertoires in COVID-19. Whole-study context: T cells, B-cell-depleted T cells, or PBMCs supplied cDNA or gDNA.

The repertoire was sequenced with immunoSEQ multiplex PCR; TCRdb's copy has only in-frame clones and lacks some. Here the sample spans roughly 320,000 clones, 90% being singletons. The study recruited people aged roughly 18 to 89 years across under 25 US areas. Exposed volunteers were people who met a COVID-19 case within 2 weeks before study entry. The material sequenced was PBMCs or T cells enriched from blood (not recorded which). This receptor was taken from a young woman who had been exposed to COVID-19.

For the CDR3, the DNA is TGTGCCAGCAGCACGGAGGCTAGCGGGGACCGGTCCTACAATGAGCAGTTCTTC. Its protein is CASSTEASGDRSYNEQFF. The rearrangement links TRBV2 to TRBJ2-1; 9 bases fit TRBD2. Germline V gives CDR1 SNHLY, CDR2 FYNNEI. The CDR3 length is 18 residues. V was pared by 6 bases and J by 1 base, with 13 bases of the junction left unmatched.